A selection of T cell receptor beta chains follows, all from one sample in a study of early T cells in non-severe SARS-CoV-2 infection. TCRdb independently ran MiXCR on the 5' RACE reads; one entry per CDR3 protein. The data hold about 58,000 distinct CDR3 sequences, with about 12% observed a single time. Sequencing was performed on whole blood. All receptors derive from an adult who was a healthcare worker with PCR-confirmed SARS-CoV-2 infection or an uninfected control (not recorded which). CDR3s include the opening cysteine and the closing phenylalanine or tryptophan. D genes are given only for firm matches. Only some rows state a clone size, as once, few, many or a class for expanded clones.

clone size,V gene,J gene,D gene,CDR3 protein,CDR3 DNA
many,TRBV5-4,TRBJ2-5,.,CASSLGGVQETQYF,TGTGCCAGCAGCTTGGGCGGGGTCCAAGAGACCCAGTACTTC
.,TRBV19,TRBJ2-5,.,CASSPRVSETQYF,TGTGCCAGTAGTCCCAGGGTCTCGGAGACCCAGTACTTC
.,TRBV2,TRBJ2-5,.,CAGAETQYF,TGTGCCGGAGCGGAGACCCAGTACTTC
once,TRBV4-1,TRBJ1-2,.,CASSHAGGVANYGYTF,TGCGCCAGCAGCCACGCGGGGGGTGTTGCTAACTATGGCTACACCTTC
many,TRBV6-1,TRBJ2-1,TRBD1,CASILGTAYNEQFF,TGTGCCAGCATCCTAGGGACAGCCTACAATGAGCAGTTCTTC
many,TRBV14,TRBJ2-3,TRBD1,CASSLGDRGSTDTQYF,TGTGCCAGCAGCCTGGGGGACAGGGGAAGCACAGATACGCAGTATTTT
few,TRBV20-1,TRBJ2-5,.,CSAVVAETQYF,TGCAGTGCCGTCGTGGCCGAGACCCAGTACTTC
.,TRBV5-6,TRBJ2-3,.,CASGRYEDTQYF,TGTGCCTCAGGACGGTACGAAGATACGCAGTATTTT
many,TRBV2,TRBJ2-3,TRBD2,CASRVAGISTDTQYF,TGTGCCAGCAGAGTAGCGGGGATTTCCACAGATACGCAGTATTTT
.,TRBV29-1,TRBJ2-7,TRBD2,CSVELAGGEQYF,TGCAGCGTGGAACTAGCGGGCGGAGAGCAGTACTTC
many,TRBV20-1,TRBJ2-3,.,CSARRWDTRTDTQYF,TGCAGTGCTAGGAGATGGGACACCCGCACAGATACGCAGTATTTT
few,TRBV13,TRBJ2-7,TRBD2,CASTGTSAQGEQYF,TGTGCCAGCACCGGGACTAGCGCTCAGGGGGAGCAGTACTTC
.,TRBV7-2,TRBJ2-7,.,CASTPPYSPYEQYF,TGTGCCAGCACCCCGCCGTATTCCCCCTACGAGCAGTACTTC
few,TRBV6-2/TRBV6-3,TRBJ2-1,.,CASTTGSSYNEQFF,TGTGCCAGCACTACAGGGAGCTCCTACAATGAGCAGTTCTTC
.,TRBV24-1,TRBJ2-7,.,CATSDVRGLTYEQYF,TGTGCCACCAGTGATGTTAGGGGCCTTACCTACGAGCAGTACTTC
.,TRBV6-2/TRBV6-3,TRBJ1-1,.,CASSPAGLNTEAFF,TGTGCCAGCAGTCCCGCGGGCCTCAACACTGAAGCTTTCTTT
few,TRBV4-2,TRBJ1-5,TRBD1,CASSQDHRGSNQPQHF,TGTGCCAGCAGCCAAGACCACAGGGGAAGCAATCAGCCCCAGCATTTT
few,TRBV28,TRBJ1-1,TRBD1,CASSLGTAQNTEAFF,TGTGCCAGCAGTCTAGGGACAGCACAGAACACTGAAGCTTTCTTT
many,TRBV6-5,TRBJ2-1,TRBD1,CASSYWDRWFF,TGTGCCAGCAGTTACTGGGACAGATGGTTCTTC
.,TRBV12-3/TRBV12-4,TRBJ1-2,.,CASSPTGGGNGYTF,TGTGCCAGCAGCCCGACCGGGGGAGGAAATGGCTACACCTTC
few,TRBV7-6,TRBJ2-3,.,CASSSEGDRHSDTQYF,TGTGCCAGCAGTTCAGAAGGCGACAGGCATTCAGATACGCAGTATTTT
.,TRBV6-5,TRBJ1-1,TRBD1,CASRVQGENTEAFF,TGTGCCAGCAGGGTACAGGGGGAGAACACTGAAGCTTTCTTT
few,TRBV6-6,TRBJ1-6,TRBD1,CASSYLDRSGSPLHF,TGTGCCAGCAGTTACCTGGACAGGAGTGGATCACCCCTCCACTTT
.,TRBV5-1,TRBJ2-3,.,CASSGGTLEGTDTQYF,TGCGCCAGCAGCGGCGGGACTCTAGAGGGGACAGATACGCAGTATTTT
few,TRBV10-1,TRBJ2-2,.,CASSESVGQSITGELFF,TGCGCCAGCAGTGAGTCGGTAGGACAGAGTATAACCGGGGAGCTGTTTTTT
many,TRBV20-1,TRBJ2-1,.,CSAGPPRGYNEQFF,TGCAGTGCTGGACCGCCCAGGGGTTACAATGAGCAGTTCTTC
few,TRBV20-1,TRBJ2-7,TRBD1,CSASWSIGTGGYEQYF,TGCAGTGCTAGCTGGTCCATCGGGACAGGGGGCTACGAGCAGTACTTC
few,TRBV27,TRBJ1-5,.,CASSSSLPQDQPQHF,TGTGCCAGCAGTTCCTCGCTGCCCCAAGATCAGCCCCAGCATTTT
few,TRBV20-1,TRBJ2-2,TRBD2,CSARKGTTNTGELFF,TGCAGTGCTAGAAAAGGGACTACAAACACCGGGGAGCTGTTTTTT
.,TRBV18,TRBJ1-6,.,CASSPEHRNSPLHF,TGTGCCAGCTCACCGGAGCACAGAAATTCACCCCTCCACTTT
.,TRBV6-2/TRBV6-3,TRBJ2-6,.,CASTRPGSGANVLTF,TGTGCCAGCACCCGGCCCGGCTCTGGGGCCAACGTCCTGACTTTC
few,TRBV11-3,TRBJ2-5,.,CASSAGANTQTQYF,TGTGCCAGCAGTGCCGGGGCGAACACCCAGACCCAGTACTTC
few,TRBV4-3,TRBJ1-2,.,CASSQHTWNYGYTF,TGCGCCAGCAGCCAGCACACTTGGAACTATGGCTACACCTTC
many,TRBV24-1,TRBJ2-2,.,CATSDPTKEGPVGELFF,TGTGCCACCAGCGATCCCACCAAGGAAGGCCCTGTCGGGGAGCTGTTTTTT
.,TRBV19,TRBJ1-5,TRBD1,CASRDRQGDNQPQHF,TGTGCCAGTAGGGACCGACAGGGGGACAATCAGCCCCAGCATTTT
many,TRBV18,TRBJ1-4,.,CASSPRTEEKLFF,TGTGCCAGCTCACCCAGGACGGAGGAAAAACTGTTTTTT
many,TRBV19,TRBJ1-2,.,CASSGLDSRYGYTF,TGTGCCAGTAGTGGGCTGGACAGCCGCTATGGCTACACCTTC
.,TRBV5-1,TRBJ2-1,.,CASSSLSDGNEQFF,TGCGCCAGCAGCTCTCTTAGCGATGGCAATGAGCAGTTCTTC
many,TRBV19,TRBJ1-5,.,CASSIGAGSAWSQPQHF,TGTGCCAGTAGTATAGGCGCAGGGTCGGCATGGAGTCAGCCCCAGCATTTT
few,TRBV7-2,TRBJ2-5,TRBD2,CASSLQREQETQYF,TGTGCCAGCAGCTTACAGCGGGAACAAGAGACCCAGTACTTC
many,TRBV7-2,TRBJ2-3,TRBD2,CASSLTAGAQYF,TGTGCCAGCAGCTTAACAGCGGGGGCGCAGTATTTT
.,TRBV19,TRBJ1-4,TRBD1,CASTGQFFPRVFF,TGTGCCAGTACGGGACAGTTCTTCCCCCGGGTGTTTTTT
few,TRBV7-2,TRBJ2-4,.,CASSFEGKNIQYF,TGTGCCAGCAGCTTCGAGGGCAAAAACATTCAGTACTTC
many,TRBV7-2,TRBJ2-7,TRBD2,CASSFGLAGLLPYEQYF,TGTGCCAGCAGCTTCGGACTAGCGGGTTTACTACCCTACGAGCAGTACTTC
few,TRBV11-2,TRBJ2-5,TRBD2,CASSPGPDGRGVHETQYF,TGTGCCAGCAGCCCAGGGCCGGATGGACGGGGGGTCCATGAGACCCAGTACTTC